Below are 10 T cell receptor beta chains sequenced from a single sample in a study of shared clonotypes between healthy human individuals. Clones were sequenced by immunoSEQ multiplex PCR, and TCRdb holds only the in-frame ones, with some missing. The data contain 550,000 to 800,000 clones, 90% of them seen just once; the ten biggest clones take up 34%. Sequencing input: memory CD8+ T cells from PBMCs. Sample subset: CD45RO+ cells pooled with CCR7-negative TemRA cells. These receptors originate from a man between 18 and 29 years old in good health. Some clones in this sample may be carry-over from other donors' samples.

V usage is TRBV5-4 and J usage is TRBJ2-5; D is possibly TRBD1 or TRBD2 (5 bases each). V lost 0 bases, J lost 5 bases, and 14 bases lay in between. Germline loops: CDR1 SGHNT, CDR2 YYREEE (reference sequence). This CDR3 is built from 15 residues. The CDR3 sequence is CASSLGRRAGETQYF. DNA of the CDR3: TGTGCCAGCAGCTTGGGTCGCAGGGCGGGCGAGACCCAGTACTTC.

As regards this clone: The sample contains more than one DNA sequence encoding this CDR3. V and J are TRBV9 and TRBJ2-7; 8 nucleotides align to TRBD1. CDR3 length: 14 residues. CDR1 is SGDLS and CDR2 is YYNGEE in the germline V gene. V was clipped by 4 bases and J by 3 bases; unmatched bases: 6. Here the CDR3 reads CASSPWTGSYEQYF. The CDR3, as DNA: TGTGCCAGCAGCCCTTGGACAGGGAGCTACGAGCAGTACTTC. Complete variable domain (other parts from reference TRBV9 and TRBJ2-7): DSGVTQTPKHLITATGQRVTLRCSPRSGDLSVYWYQQSLDQGLQFLIQYYNGEERAKGNILERFSAQQFPDLHSELNLSSLELGDSALYFCASSPWTGSYEQYFGPGTRLTVT.

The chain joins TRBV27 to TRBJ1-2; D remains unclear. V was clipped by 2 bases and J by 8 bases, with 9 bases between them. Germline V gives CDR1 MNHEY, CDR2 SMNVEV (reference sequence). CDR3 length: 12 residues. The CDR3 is CASSLALRGYTF. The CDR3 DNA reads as TGTGCCAGCAGTTTAGCCTTAAGGGGCTACACCTTC.

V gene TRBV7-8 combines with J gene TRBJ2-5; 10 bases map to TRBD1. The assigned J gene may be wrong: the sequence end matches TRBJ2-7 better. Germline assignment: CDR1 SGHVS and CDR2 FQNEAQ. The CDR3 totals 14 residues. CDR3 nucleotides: TGTGCCAGCAGCGGACGGGACAGGGGCTACGAGCAGTACTTC. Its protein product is CASSGRDRGYEQYF.

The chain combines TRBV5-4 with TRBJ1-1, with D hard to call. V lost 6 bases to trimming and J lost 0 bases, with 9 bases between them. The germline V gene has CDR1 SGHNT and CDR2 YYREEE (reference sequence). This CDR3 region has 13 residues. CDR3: CASKSGVNTEAFF. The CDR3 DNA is TGTGCCAGCAAATCCGGGGTGAACACTGAAGCTTTCTTT.

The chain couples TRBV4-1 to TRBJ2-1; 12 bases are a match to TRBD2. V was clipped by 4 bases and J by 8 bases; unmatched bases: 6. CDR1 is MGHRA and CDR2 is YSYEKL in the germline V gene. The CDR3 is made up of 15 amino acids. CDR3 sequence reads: CASSLGLAGSYEQFF. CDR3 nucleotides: TGCGCCAGCAGCCTCGGACTAGCGGGATCCTATGAGCAGTTCTTC.

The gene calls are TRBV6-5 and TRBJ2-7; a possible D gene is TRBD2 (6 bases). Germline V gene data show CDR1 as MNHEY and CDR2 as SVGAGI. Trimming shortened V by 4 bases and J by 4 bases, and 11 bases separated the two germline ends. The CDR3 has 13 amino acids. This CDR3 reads CASSSGVLYEQYF. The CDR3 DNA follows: TGTGCCAGCAGTTCGGGAGTTTTATACGAGCAGTACTTC.

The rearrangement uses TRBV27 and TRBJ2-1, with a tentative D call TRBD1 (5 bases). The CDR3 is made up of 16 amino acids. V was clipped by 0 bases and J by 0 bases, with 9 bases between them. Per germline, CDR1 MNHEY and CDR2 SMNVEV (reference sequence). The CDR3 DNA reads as TGTGCCAGCAGTTTATCGACAGTTAGCTCCTACAATGAGCAGTTCTTC. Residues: CASSLSTVSSYNEQFF.

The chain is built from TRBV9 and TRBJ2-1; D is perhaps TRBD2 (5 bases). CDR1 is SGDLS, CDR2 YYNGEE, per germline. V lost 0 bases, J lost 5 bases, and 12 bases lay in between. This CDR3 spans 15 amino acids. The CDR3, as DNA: TGTGCCAGCAGCGTAGTAATTAGCGCGAACAATGAGCAGTTCTTC. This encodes CASSVVISANNEQFF.

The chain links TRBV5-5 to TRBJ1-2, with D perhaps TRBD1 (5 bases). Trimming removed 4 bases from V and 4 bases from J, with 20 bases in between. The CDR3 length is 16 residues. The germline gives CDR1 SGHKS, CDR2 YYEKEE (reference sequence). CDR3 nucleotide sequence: TGTGCCAGCAGCCTACGGACTTCTGGGGGTGTCTATGGCTACACCTTC. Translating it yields CASSLRTSGGVYGYTF.